This T cell receptor beta chain comes out of a study of CD8 T cells in Susac syndrome. Study overall: Clinically active disease was present in over 5 of the sequenced Susac syndrome patients. Eight of these patients were in remission. Study-wide results and caveats: An acknowledgment was made by the study that its TCR sequencing and HLA analysis involved relatively few individuals.

This clonotype was seen only a few times. Its antigen is undetermined. Reverse transcription of roughly 0.5 to 1 ug RNA was carried out with random hexamers. In TCRdb, the immunoSEQ multiplex PCR reads were re-called with MiXCR into one record per CDR3 protein. The sample includes about 150,000 distinct CDR3 sequences, roughly 96% of them seen just once. Between the trimmed V and J ends, which lost 4 bases and 1 base, there was a span of 6 bases. CDR1 is SQVTM and CDR2 is ANQGSEA in the germline V gene. This CDR3 has 12 residues. The gene calls are TRBV29-1 and TRBJ2-3; D unresolved. The clonotype originates from a human donor with Susac syndrome. The specimen was CD4+ T cells from PBMCs. As DNA, the CDR3 is TGCAGCGTTGGGGTCGGCACAGATACGCAGTATTTT. Encoded protein: CSVGVGTDTQYF.